These T cell receptor beta chains were read from a single sample in a study of OX40 agonist ivuxolimab in advanced cancers. The protocol was immunoSEQ multiplex PCR, while the TCRdb copy is restricted to in-frame clones and leaves out a portion. Here the sample spans tens of thousands of clones, 75% to 95% being singletons. Source: CD4+ or CD8+ T cells sorted from blood, taken in a trial of the OX40 agonist ivuxolimab. These receptors came from an adult with an advanced solid tumor such as melanoma, head and neck, liver or kidney cancer. Each CDR3 is given with its conserved first and last residue. The D gene is left open where the match is weak. Part of the rows lack a size; the others show once, few, many or a class for expanded clones.

D gene	clone size	J gene	V gene	CDR3 DNA	CDR3 protein
.	.	TRBJ2-7	TRBV5-8	TGTGCCAGCAGCCCGCGTTTGGGTGCGGGGTCCTACGAGCAGTACTTC	CASSPRLGAGSYEQYF
.	once	TRBJ1-1	TRBV6-1	TGTGCCAGCAGTGAACCAGGGAGGATCACTGAAGCTTTCTTT	CASSEPGRITEAFF
TRBD2	.	TRBJ2-3	TRBV28	TGTGCCAGCAGTCTAGCGGGAGTGGTCACAGATACGCAGTATTTT	CASSLAGVVTDTQYF
.	.	TRBJ2-2	TRBV28	TGTGCCAGCAAGAGGGCGAGTGCGAACACCGGGGAGCTGTTTTTT	CASKRASANTGELFF
TRBD2	.	TRBJ2-3	TRBV13	TGTGCCAGCAGCTTAGTGGGTCGTTTTAGCGGGGAACTAAACACAGATACGCAGTATTTT	CASSLVGRFSGELNTDTQYF
.	.	TRBJ1-5	TRBV2	TGTGCCAGCAGTATAATCCTCAATCAGCCCCAGCATTTT	CASSIILNQPQHF
.	.	TRBJ1-1	TRBV15	TGTGCCACCAGCAGAGGGGAGGAGAACACTGAAGCTTTCTTT	CATSRGEENTEAFF
.	.	TRBJ2-1	TRBV18	TGTGCCAGCTCACCACCCTCCTACAATGAGCAGTTCTTC	CASSPPSYNEQFF
.	.	TRBJ1-3	TRBV4-3	TGCGCCAGCAGCCAAGGGTTTGGAAACACCATATATTTT	CASSQGFGNTIYF
.	few	TRBJ1-5	TRBV28	TGTGCCAGCAGTTTATCCGCGGTTAAGCCCCAGCATTTT	CASSLSAVKPQHF
TRBD1	.	TRBJ2-2	TRBV29-1	TGCAGCGCCCCTAAGCCCGGGACAGGGGATACCGGGGAGCTGTTTTTT	CSAPKPGTGDTGELFF
TRBD2	.	TRBJ2-4	TRBV18	TGTGCCAGCTCACCATCCGACGGGACTAGCGGACAAAACATTCAGTACTTC	CASSPSDGTSGQNIQYF
TRBD1	.	TRBJ1-1	TRBV4-1	TGCGCCAGCAGCCATACAGGGGGCGCGTGGGAAGCTTTCTTT	CASSHTGGAWEAFF
TRBD1	.	TRBJ2-5	TRBV5-1	TGCGCCAGCAGCGCCCGAGGGGGCGGCCAAGAGACCCAGTACTTC	CASSARGGGQETQYF
.	.	TRBJ1-2	TRBV7-9	TGTGCCAGCAGCTCGACGGTTGACTATGGCTACACCTTC	CASSSTVDYGYTF
TRBD2	.	TRBJ2-3	TRBV28	TGTGCCAGCAGTTTGTACATAGCGGGGAGGTGGGGTCCCCCTTCTAGCACAGATACGCAGTATTTT	CASSLYIAGRWGPPSSTDTQYF